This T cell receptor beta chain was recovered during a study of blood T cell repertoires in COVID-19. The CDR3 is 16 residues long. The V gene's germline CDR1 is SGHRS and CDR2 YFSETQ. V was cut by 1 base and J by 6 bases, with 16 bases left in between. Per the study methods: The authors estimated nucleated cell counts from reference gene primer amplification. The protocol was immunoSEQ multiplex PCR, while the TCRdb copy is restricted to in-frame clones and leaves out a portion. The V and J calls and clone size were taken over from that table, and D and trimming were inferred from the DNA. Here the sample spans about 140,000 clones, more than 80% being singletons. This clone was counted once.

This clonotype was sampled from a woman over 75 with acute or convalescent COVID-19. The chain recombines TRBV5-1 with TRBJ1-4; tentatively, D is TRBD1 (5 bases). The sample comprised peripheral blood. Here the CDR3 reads CASSLWTGERDEKLFF. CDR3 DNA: TGCGCCAGCAGCTTGTGGACGGGGGAGAGGGATGAAAAACTGTTTTTT.